These 20 T cell receptor beta chains share one sample of origin, sequenced in a study of PD-1 blockade in classical Hodgkin lymphoma. As to time point: cycle 4 day 1 (C4D1), after less than 7 weeks of nivolumab. Brentuximab vedotin exposure varied among the patients, all of whom had relapsed after autologous stem cell transplantation. The repertoire was sequenced with immunoSEQ multiplex PCR; TCRdb's copy has only in-frame clones and lacks some. The sample records more than 85,000 clones, roughly nine tenths being singletons. The sample was peripheral blood mononuclear cells (PBMCs), taken before the fourth cycle of nivolumab. All receptors come from a human donor with classical Hodgkin lymphoma.

The chain links TRBV5-1 to TRBJ1-4, with no clear D. The germline CDR1 and CDR2 sequences are SGHRS and YFSETQ. This CDR3 contains 14 residues. The ends were cut back, 0 bases at V and 6 bases at J, with 9 bases in the middle. The CDR3 here is CASSLAGNHEKLFF. The CDR3, as DNA: TGCGCCAGCAGCTTGGCCGGGAATCATGAAAAACTGTTTTTT.

V and J are TRBV5-6 and TRBJ2-7; the match to TRBD1 covers 8 bases. CDR1 and CDR2 from the germline V gene are SGHDT and YYEEEE. The CDR3 contains 14 residues. The ends lost 5 bases at V and 3 bases at J; junction bases unmatched: 7. CDR3 sequence (DNA): TGTGCCAGCAGTTACGGGACAGGTCACTACGAGCAGTACTTC. This translates into CASSYGTGHYEQYF.

The chain employs TRBV4-1 and TRBJ2-7; TRBD1 matches at 8 bases. V dropped 2 bases and J dropped 2; count of bases not matched to a gene: 5. Germline CDR1 MGHRA, CDR2 YSYEKL. The CDR3 loop spans 15 amino acids. CDR3 sequence (DNA): TGCGCCAGCAGCCAATCAAGGACAGGGCCCTACGAGCAGTACTTC. This sequence encodes CASSQSRTGPYEQYF.

This chain joins TRBV19 and TRBJ2-3, with TRBD2 matching 7 bases. CDR3 size: 14 residues. The V and J ends lost 2 bases and 2 bases, in that order; junction bases with no gene match: 1. CDR1 is LNHDA and CDR2 is SQIVND in the germline V gene (reference sequence). CDR3 DNA sequence: TGTGCCAGTAGTATAAGCGGGGCCACAGATACGCAGTATTTT. It translates to CASSISGATDTQYF.

The chain links TRBV18 to TRBJ2-2, with 7 bases identical to TRBD1. Per germline, CDR1 KGHSH and CDR2 LQKENI. This CDR3 region has 14 residues. V was pared by 3 bases and J by 6 bases, with 4 bases of the junction left unmatched. For the CDR3, the DNA is TGTGCCAGCTCACCTCGGACAGGTGCCGGGGAGCTGTTTTTT. Its translation: CASSPRTGAGELFF.

In DNA form, the CDR3 reads TGTGCCAGCCCCGGACTAGCGGTCCAAGAGACCCAGTACTTC. Its protein is CASPGLAVQETQYF. J is TRBJ2-5 and V is TRBV21-1; the table's D gene call, TRBD2, was not cross checked with the DNA. TRBV21-1 corresponds to a pseudogene. The CDR3 runs to 14 residues.

V is TRBV19 and J is TRBJ1-2; TRBD1 matches at 10 bases. V lost 5 bases to trimming and J lost 2 bases; unmatched junction nucleotides: 11. The CDR3 has 17 residues. The germline V gene has CDR1 LNHDA and CDR2 SQIVND (reference sequence). The CDR3 DNA reads TGTGCCAGTAGTGCCCGCTCCGGGACAGGGGAGAACTATGGCTACACCTTC. It codes for CASSARSGTGENYGYTF. Full variable domain (remainder filled in from reference TRBV19 and TRBJ1-2): DGGITQSPKYLFRKEGQNVTLSCEQNLNHDAMYWYRQDPGQGLRLIYYSQIVNDFQKGDIAEGYSVSREKKESFPLTVTSAQKNPTAFYLCASSARSGTGENYGYTFGSGTRLTVV.

The V gene is TRBV5-6, the J gene TRBJ2-7; D possibly matches TRBD1 or TRBD2 (6 bases each). This CDR3 has 15 residues. The germline V gene has CDR1 SGHDT and CDR2 YYEEEE. V was clipped by 1 base and J by 5 bases, with 16 bases between them. CDR3 DNA: TGTGCCAGCAGCTTGCAGGGGCAAGGGAGGCACGAGCAGTACTTC. It is translated as CASSLQGQGRHEQYF.

The table lists this clone with a count of one. V gene TRBV21-1 combines with J gene TRBJ2-6; TRBD1, as called in the table, went unchecked against the DNA. TRBV21-1 is described as a pseudogene. The CDR3 is made up of 18 amino acids. This chain's CDR3 is CASSRREGASSRANVLTF. CDR3 bases: TGTGCCAGCAGCAGGCGAGAAGGGGCATCCTCTAGGGCCAACGTCCTGACTTTC.

This clone came up once. The chain links TRBV4-2 to TRBJ2-3; tentative D call: TRBD1 (6 bases). The CDR3 sequence is 16 residues long. CDR1 and CDR2 (germline): LGHNA, YNFKEQ. With 1 base removed from V and 2 bases from J, the gap between germline ends came to 13 bases. The CDR3 sequence: CASSQVTGGYTDTQYF. In nucleotides, the CDR3 is TGTGCCAGCAGCCAAGTGACAGGAGGTTACACAGATACGCAGTATTTT.

This chain connects TRBV30 to TRBJ1-6, with 11 bases lining up with TRBD1. The CDR3 length is 16 residues. With V trimmed by 0 bases and J by 7 bases, 5 bases remained unmatched. In germline, CDR1 is GTSNPN, CDR2 SVGIG (reference sequence). CDR3 DNA sequence: TGTGCCTGGAGTGTAGTCTGGGACAGGGGGAATTCACCCCTCCACTTT. Amino acids: CAWSVVWDRGNSPLHF.

J is TRBJ2-1 and V is TRBV5-8; a weak D match, TRBD1 (6 bases). The CDR3 totals 11 residues. The V and J ends lost 3 bases and 10 bases respectively, with 8 bases between them. Germline V CDR1 and CDR2: SGHTS, YDEGEE. CDR3 nucleotides: TGTGCCAGCAGCTACAGGGACGAGCAGTTCTTC. It translates to CASSYRDEQFF.

The gene calls are TRBV6-5 and TRBJ1-4; D is undetermined. This CDR3 spans 14 amino acids. Per the germline V gene, CDR1 is MNHEY and CDR2 is SVGAGI. V lost 5 bases to trimming and J lost 8 bases, with 15 bases between them. The CDR3: CASSLNLKGEKLFF. Written as DNA, the CDR3 is TGTGCCAGCAGTCTGAATTTAAAAGGGGAAAAACTGTTTTTT.

The chain links TRBV7-9 to TRBJ2-1; D is unresolved. The V gene lost 5 bases and the J gene lost 6 bases, with 8 bases spanning the gap. This CDR3 region has 12 residues. The V gene's germline CDR1 is SEHNR and CDR2 FQNEAQ (reference sequence). The CDR3: CASSQKTNEQFF. CDR3 sequence (DNA): TGTGCCAGCAGCCAAAAGACCAATGAGCAGTTCTTC.

This rearrangement joins TRBV19 to TRBJ2-2; the match to TRBD2 covers 8 bases. From germline, CDR1 is LNHDA and CDR2 SQIVND (reference sequence). V shed 9 bases, J shed 7 bases, and the junction held 7 bases outside the gene matches. The CDR3 has 13 residues. CDR3 loop: CASRGLENGELFF. The CDR3 nucleotides read TGTGCCAGCCGGGGACTAGAGAACGGGGAGCTGTTTTTT. The entire variable domain, with the rest obtained from reference TRBV19 and TRBJ2-2, is as follows: DGGITQSPKYLFRKEGQNVTLSCEQNLNHDAMYWYRQDPGQGLRLIYYSQIVNDFQKGDIAEGYSVSREKKESFPLTVTSAQKNPTAFYLCASRGLENGELFFGEGSRLTVL.

In DNA, the CDR3 is TGTGCCAGCAGTGTTGGGCTGGCTAGCGGGTACAATGAGCAGTTCTTC. Translated: CASSVGLASGYNEQFF. The chain uses TRBV2 and TRBJ2-1, with 8 bases fitting TRBD2. Per the germline V gene, CDR1 is SNHLY and CDR2 is FYNNEI. Trimming removed 4 bases from V and 4 bases from J; junction bases left unmatched: 9. CDR3 length: 16 residues.

This clone was recorded many times. The CDR3 spells CASSPIGSYEQYF. The CDR3 DNA is TGTGCCAGCAGCCCGATCGGCTCCTACGAGCAGTACTTC. The V gene is TRBV11-2, the J gene TRBJ2-7; D unclear. The germline CDR1 and CDR2 sequences are SGHAT and FQNNGV. Deletions cut 5 bases from V and 0 bases from J, with 8 bases between. The CDR3 consists of 13 residues.

This clone was detected only once. The rearrangement links TRBV4-1 to TRBJ1-2, with D possibly TRBD1 on 5 matching bases. V lost 4 bases to trimming and J lost 4 bases, with 13 bases between them. This CDR3 contains 14 residues. CDR1 is MGHRA, CDR2 YSYEKL, per germline. The CDR3 nucleotides read TGCGCCAGCAGCCTCGGAACCGGGGGCTATGGCTACACCTTC. Translating gives CASSLGTGGYGYTF.

This chain joins TRBV25-1 and TRBJ1-3; D gene unclear. Trimming pared 5 bases from V and 0 bases from J, leaving 8 bases between. The CDR3 is 14 amino acids. Germline V lookup: CDR1 MGHDK, CDR2 SYGVNS. This chain's CDR3 is CASSFASSGNTIYF. As DNA, the CDR3 is TGTGCCAGCAGTTTTGCTAGCTCTGGAAACACCATATATTTT.

V is TRBV11-2 and J is TRBJ2-2, with 8 bases matching TRBD1. J was trimmed by 5 bases and V by 5 bases; bases with no gene match: 10. The CDR3 spans 16 residues. Germline lookup yields CDR1 SGHAT and CDR2 FQNNGV. The CDR3 region is CASSPPGTGITGELFF. DNA of the CDR3: TGTGCCAGCAGCCCCCCCGGGACAGGAATTACCGGGGAGCTGTTTTTT.